The entry below describes one T cell receptor beta chain. Its matching antigen is unknown. The data stem from a study of shared clonotypes between healthy human individuals. Turning to the study itself: CD4 naive cells filled three plates per donor, CD4 memory three, CD8 naive two and CD8 memory one. Points from the study as a whole: Incomplete sequencing of sorted subsets was indicated by rarefaction despite large depth.

The CDR3 is made up of 15 amino acids. Trimming removed 6 bases from V and 7 bases from J; junction bases left unmatched: 10. Germline V CDR1 and CDR2: MNHEY, SVGAGI. TCRdb's copy holds only in-frame clones and misses some; the assay was immunoSEQ multiplex PCR. The sample lists approximately 1.4 million clones, roughly 98% seen once, with about 0.45% in the top ten. Sequenced sample: naive CD4+ T cells sorted from blood. Subset meaning: CD45RA+ positively selected. This chain uses TRBV6-5 with TRBJ2-5; 11 bases are a match to TRBD2. The source is a young man in good health. CDR3 sequence: CASSTGLAVRGTQYF. The DNA of the CDR3 is TGTGCCAGCAGCACGGGACTAGCGGTTCGCGGGACCCAGTACTTC.